This T cell receptor (beta chain) originates from a study of blood T cells in healthy people across ages (dated by TCRdb to the mid-2010s). In terms of the full investigation: In model experiments, roughly one uniquely barcoded TCR beta cDNA molecule per two T cells was captured by template switching. Age-related changes in TCR beta repertoire diversity were measured in the study by deep sequencing normalized with unique cDNA molecular identifiers. To avoid experimental bias, donors of different ages were distributed randomly across sequencing lanes. Four age groups were formed from the donors: young (average about 16 years), middle-aged (around 40), aged (under 70) and long-lived (more than 75). For two donors (one aged 18 to 30 and one aged 80 or older), the study analyzed two additional independent replicas of 1 million unique cDNA reads from the same blood draw.

CDR3 length: 13 amino acids, cysteine to phenylalanine. The sequence is cut down to CDR3 DNA, 39 bases in frame from base 1. For CDR1 and CDR2, the germline V gene (reference sequence) lists MNHEY and SMNVEV. V is shortened by 2 bases, J by 5 bases, and the region joining them spans 10 bases. This clonotype showed up many times. Its target antigen remains unknown. The input lacks base qualities; no much larger clone sits a single base away. Library prep was done by 5' RACE. A second PCR of roughly 7 to 11 cycles was performed with a sample-barcoded 5' primer and a J-beta primer mix. Each TCR beta cDNA molecule received a unique molecular identifier from a template-switch 5' adaptor carrying 12 random nucleotides. Each sample yielded at least 2.5 million CDR3-containing paired-end reads. First-strand cDNA synthesis was performed from all RNA using the Mint cDNA synthesis kit, with priming by a TRBC-specific oligonucleotide. All cDNA was treated with uracil-DNA glycosylase and then went through a first 18-cycle PCR with the universal primers M1SS and BC2_uni_R. The study's processing was this. For normalization, 1 million high-quality reads, each with a distinct molecular identifier, were randomly selected from each sample. Reads sharing molecular identifiers were discarded rather than binned into consensus sequences. MiTCR, with a Q25 quality threshold and the strictest error-elimination algorithm, was used for CDR3 identification, clonotype clustering and error correction. A nonparametric unseen species model using Euler transformation provided a lower-bound estimate of total TCR beta diversity. TCRdb applied fastp at Q25 and MiXCR to the public reads, then kept only in-frame beta chains. Duplicate CDR3 protein sequences are folded into a single record with the most common DNA and genes. It is TCRdb's table, rather than the study itself, that gives the V and J calls and clone size. This sample is represented by 1.5 million to 2 million distinct CDR3 sequences; about two fifths of them were singletons. The top ten constitute approximately 22% of the sample.

Systemically healthy Caucasian individuals from Russia, roughly 40 in total and aged about 6 to 90 years, were included as donors. About 10 milliliters of peripheral blood were drawn from each donor into EDTA-treated Vacutainer tubes. PBMCs were isolated by Ficoll-Paque density-gradient centrifugation, with at least 6 million obtained per sample. Total RNA was extracted from PBMCs with Trizol reagent, with at least 5 micrograms obtained per sample. Naive CD45RAhigh/CD27high T cell percentages were measured by flow cytometry on a PBMC aliquot from every donor. Findings and caveats that apply to the study as a whole: The CMV infection status of donors was not known, potentially confounding age-related changes in expanded clonotypes. Observed TCR beta diversity per million T cells fell roughly linearly with age, and a significant reduction was already apparent by age around 36. Bulk unsorted PBMC profiling prevented conclusive comparison of naive and antigen-experienced compartments. Compared with the aged group, the long-lived group had more naive CD4+ T cells, fewer expanded clones and increased TCR diversity, suggesting age selection. The percentage of naive T cells measured by flow cytometry correlated strongly with observed TCR beta diversity. Estimates of total diversity based on one million sequenced T cells were considered lower bounds and underestimates.

This sequence uses TRBV27 and TRBJ2-7; the D gene identity is not certain. The receptor was isolated from a human donor in good health. Specimen: blood. CDR3 reads: CASSLTFWHEQYF. The DNA sequence reads TGTGCCAGCAGTTTAACCTTTTGGCACGAGCAGTACTTC.